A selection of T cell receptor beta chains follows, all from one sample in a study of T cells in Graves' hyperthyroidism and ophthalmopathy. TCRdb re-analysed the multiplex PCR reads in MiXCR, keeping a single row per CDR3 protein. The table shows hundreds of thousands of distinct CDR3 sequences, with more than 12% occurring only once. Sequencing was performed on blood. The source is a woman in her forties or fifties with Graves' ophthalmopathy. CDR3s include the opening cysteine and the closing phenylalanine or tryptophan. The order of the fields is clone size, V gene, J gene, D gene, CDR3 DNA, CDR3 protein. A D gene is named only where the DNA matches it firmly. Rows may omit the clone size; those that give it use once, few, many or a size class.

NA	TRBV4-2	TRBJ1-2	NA	TGTGCCAGCAGCCAAGTCGAAGGGGAGGGCTATGGCTACACCTTC	CASSQVEGEGYGYTF
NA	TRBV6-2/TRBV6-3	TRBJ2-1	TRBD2	TGTGCCAGCAGTCTACTAGCGGGTATGCAGTTCTTC	CASSLLAGMQFF
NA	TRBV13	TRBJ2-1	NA	TGTGCCAGCAGGGAGGCCTGGGGGCGGGGTTGGGATGAGCAGTTCTTC	CASREAWGRGWDEQFF
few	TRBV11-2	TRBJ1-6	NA	TGTGCCAGCAGCCACACCGGGCCCCAGGATTCACCCCTCCACTTT	CASSHTGPQDSPLHF
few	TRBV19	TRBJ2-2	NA	TGTGCCAGTAGTATAGAAAGGGAGATAAACACCGGGGAGCTGTTTTTT	CASSIEREINTGELFF
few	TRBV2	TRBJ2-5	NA	TGTGCCAGCAGTGAAGGATCGGGTTTAGGGTACTTC	CASSEGSGLGYF
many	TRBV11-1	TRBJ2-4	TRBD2	TGTGCCAGCAGCGCCGGGGGACTAGGGGGGAGGATGGACATTCAGTACTTC	CASSAGGLGGRMDIQYF
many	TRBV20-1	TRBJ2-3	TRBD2	TGCAGTGCTAGACCCAGCGGGAGGGCCGAGTCCACAGATACGCAGTATTTT	CSARPSGRAESTDTQYF
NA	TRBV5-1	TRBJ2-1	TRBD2	TGCGCCAGCAACTTGGCGGCTAGCGGCTCCTACAATGAGCAGTTCTTC	CASNLAASGSYNEQFF
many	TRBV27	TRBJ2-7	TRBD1	TGTGCCAGCAGGTCCTTATCTGGGACAGGGGCGACCTACGAGCAGTACTTC	CASRSLSGTGATYEQYF
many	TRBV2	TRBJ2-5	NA	TGTGCCAGCAAGGACTTGCCGGGGGAGACCCAGTACTTC	CASKDLPGETQYF
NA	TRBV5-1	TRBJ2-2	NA	TGCGCCAGCAGCTTGGATGTGGTCACCGGGGAGCTGTTTTTT	CASSLDVVTGELFF
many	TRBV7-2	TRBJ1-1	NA	TGTGCCAGCAGCTCCCATTGGTCTAACACTGAAGCTTTCTTT	CASSSHWSNTEAFF
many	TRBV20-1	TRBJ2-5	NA	TGCAGTGCTAGAGTAGGGGGTGGTAGACAAGAGACCCAGTACTTC	CSARVGGGRQETQYF
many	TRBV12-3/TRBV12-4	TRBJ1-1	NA	TGTGCCAGCATTCTTCAGGGGAACACTGAAGCTTTCTTT	CASILQGNTEAFF
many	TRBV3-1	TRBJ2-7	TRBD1	TGTGCCAGCAGCAAACGACAGGGATACGAGCAGTACTTC	CASSKRQGYEQYF
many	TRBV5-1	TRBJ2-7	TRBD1	TGCGCCAGCAGCTGGGACAGGGGCTCCTACGAGCAGTACTTC	CASSWDRGSYEQYF
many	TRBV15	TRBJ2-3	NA	TGTGCCACCAGCTTAAACTCCGGGGATACGCAGTATTTT	CATSLNSGDTQYF
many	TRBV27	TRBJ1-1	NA	TGTGCCAGCGGCTTACCGTCAGGGCCTGGCACTGAAGCTTTCTTT	CASGLPSGPGTEAFF
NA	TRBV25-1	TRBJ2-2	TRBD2	TGTGCCAGCAAGGGGTCTAGCGGGAGAATTACCGGGGAGCTGTTTTTT	CASKGSSGRITGELFF
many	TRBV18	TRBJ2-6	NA	TGTGCCAGCTCACCACTCCCCTCTGGGGCCAACGTCCTGACTTTC	CASSPLPSGANVLTF
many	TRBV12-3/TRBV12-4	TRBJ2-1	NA	TGTGCCAGCAGTTTCCCCCGACTAGGTCGGATGAATGAGCAGTTCTTC	CASSFPRLGRMNEQFF
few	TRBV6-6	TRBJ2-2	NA	TGTGCCAGCAGTTACTCGACTAGTCTTTGGGGGGAGCTGTTTTTT	CASSYSTSLWGELFF
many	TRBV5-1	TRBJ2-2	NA	TGCGCCAGCAGCTTGGGACGGGGGCCAAACACCGGGGAGCTGTTTTTT	CASSLGRGPNTGELFF
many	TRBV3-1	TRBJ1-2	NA	TGTGCCAGCAGCCAAGAGCCAGGGGACTATGGCTACACCTTC	CASSQEPGDYGYTF
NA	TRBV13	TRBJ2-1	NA	TGTGCCAGCAGCTTAGACTACCGGGACACAAATACCTACAATGAGCAGTTCTTC	CASSLDYRDTNTYNEQFF
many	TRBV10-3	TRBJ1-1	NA	TGTGCCACCAGGGAAGCAGGGCTCACCACTGAAGCTTTCTTT	CATREAGLTTEAFF
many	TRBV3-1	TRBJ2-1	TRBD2	TGTGCCAGCAGCCAACTAGCGGGAGGGGGCAATGAGCAGTTCTTC	CASSQLAGGGNEQFF
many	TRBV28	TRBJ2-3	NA	TGTGCCAGCAGTTTATATAGCGCCCCTAGCACAGATACGCAGTATTTT	CASSLYSAPSTDTQYF
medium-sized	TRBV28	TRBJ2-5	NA	TGTGCCAGCAGATTGCGGGGTACCGAGACCCAGTACTTC	CASRLRGTETQYF
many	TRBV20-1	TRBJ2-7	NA	TGCAGTGCTAGGTGGCCAAATACCTACGAGCAGTACTTC	CSARWPNTYEQYF
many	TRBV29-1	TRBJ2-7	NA	TGCAGCGTTGAGGACTCTTTCTCCTACGAGCAGTACTTC	CSVEDSFSYEQYF
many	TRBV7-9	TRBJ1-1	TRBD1	TGTGCCAGCAAAGGACAGGGGATAGAAGCTTTCTTT	CASKGQGIEAFF
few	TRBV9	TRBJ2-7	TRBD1	TGTGCCAGCAGCGCAGGGACAGGGATCTCCTACGAGCAGTACTTC	CASSAGTGISYEQYF
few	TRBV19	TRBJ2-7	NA	TGTGCCAGTAGCTCAGGTTTTTCCTACGAGCAGTACTTC	CASSSGFSYEQYF
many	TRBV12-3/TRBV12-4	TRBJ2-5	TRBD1	TGTGCCAGCAGTACCCGGACAGGAAGCTATGGTGAGACCCAGTACTTC	CASSTRTGSYGETQYF
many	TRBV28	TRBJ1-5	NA	TGTGCCAGCAGTTTTGAGGGGCGAGGCAATCAGCCCCAGCATTTT	CASSFEGRGNQPQHF
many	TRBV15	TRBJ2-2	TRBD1	TGTGCCACCAGCAACTTAATCCGGGACAGGGACACCGGGGAGCTGTTTTTT	CATSNLIRDRDTGELFF
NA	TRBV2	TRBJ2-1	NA	TGTGCCAGCAGTGACCAACGGGTGAGCAGTGAGCAGTTCTTC	CASSDQRVSSEQFF
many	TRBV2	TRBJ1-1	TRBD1	TGTGCCAGCAGGAAGGGCCGGGACAGGGTTACTGAAGCTTTCTTT	CASRKGRDRVTEAFF
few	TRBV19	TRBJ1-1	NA	TGTGCCAGTACGGCAGAAGTGCTGAACACTGAAGCTTTCTTT	CASTAEVLNTEAFF
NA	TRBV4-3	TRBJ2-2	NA	TGCGCCAGCAGCCAACAGGCACCTACTCCCGGGGAGCTGTTTTTT	CASSQQAPTPGELFF
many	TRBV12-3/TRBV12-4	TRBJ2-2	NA	TGTGCCAGCAGCCTACGGCAGGGCAACACCGGGGAGCTGTTTTTT	CASSLRQGNTGELFF
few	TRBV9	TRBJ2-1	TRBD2	TGTGCCAGCAGCTCCCAAGTAGCGGGACTTGATGAGCAGTTCTTC	CASSSQVAGLDEQFF
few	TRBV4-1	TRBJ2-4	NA	TGCGCCAGCAGCCAACTGGAAGGACTAGCCAAAAACATTCAGTACTTC	CASSQLEGLAKNIQYF
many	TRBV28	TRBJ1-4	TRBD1	TGTGCCAGCAGTAGGATTACAGGGGGGGACGGAAAACTGTTTTTT	CASSRITGGDGKLFF
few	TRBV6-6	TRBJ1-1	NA	TGTGCCAGCAGTTACGGTGTCAGGAGTAAGGATGAAGCTTTCTTT	CASSYGVRSKDEAFF
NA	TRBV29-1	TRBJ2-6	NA	TGCAGCGTCCTGTGGGTTTCTGGGGCCAACGTCCTGACTTTC	CSVLWVSGANVLTF
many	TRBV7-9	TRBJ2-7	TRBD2	TGTGCCAGCAGCGCCAGACTAGCGGGAATCGACGAGCAGTACTTC	CASSARLAGIDEQYF
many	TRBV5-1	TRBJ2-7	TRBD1	TGCGCCAGCAGCTGGACGACAGGGTACGAGCAGTACTTC	CASSWTTGYEQYF
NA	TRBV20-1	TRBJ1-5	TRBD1	TGCAGTGTGGGCAGGGGGCACGGTCAGCCCCAGCATTTT	CSVGRGHGQPQHF
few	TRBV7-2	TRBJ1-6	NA	TGTGCCAGCAGCCCATATGCCCGGGCCCTAAGAGGCTCCTATAATTCACCCCTCCACTTT	CASSPYARALRGSYNSPLHF
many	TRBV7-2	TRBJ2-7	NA	TGTGCCAGCAGCTTTTTAGGAACGACCTCATACGAGCAGTACTTC	CASSFLGTTSYEQYF
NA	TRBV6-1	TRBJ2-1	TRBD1	TGTGCCAGCAGTCGGACAGGAAATTCCTACAATGAGCAGTTCTTC	CASSRTGNSYNEQFF
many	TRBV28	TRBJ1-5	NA	TGTGCCAGCACCCTAACAGGGTTTAGCAATCAGCCCCAGCATTTT	CASTLTGFSNQPQHF
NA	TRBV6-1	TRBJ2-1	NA	TGTGCCAGCAGTACAGGGTGGGAGCAGTTCTTC	CASSTGWEQFF
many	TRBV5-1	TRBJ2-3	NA	TGCGCCAGCAGCAGAACTAGCACAGATACGCAGTATTTT	CASSRTSTDTQYF
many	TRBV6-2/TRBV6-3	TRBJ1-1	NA	TGTGCCAGCTCACAGCAGGGCGGCACTGAAGCTTTCTTT	CASSQQGGTEAFF
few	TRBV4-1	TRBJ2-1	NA	TGCGCCAGCAGCCAAGCGTTGGGGGTTGAGCAGTTCTTC	CASSQALGVEQFF